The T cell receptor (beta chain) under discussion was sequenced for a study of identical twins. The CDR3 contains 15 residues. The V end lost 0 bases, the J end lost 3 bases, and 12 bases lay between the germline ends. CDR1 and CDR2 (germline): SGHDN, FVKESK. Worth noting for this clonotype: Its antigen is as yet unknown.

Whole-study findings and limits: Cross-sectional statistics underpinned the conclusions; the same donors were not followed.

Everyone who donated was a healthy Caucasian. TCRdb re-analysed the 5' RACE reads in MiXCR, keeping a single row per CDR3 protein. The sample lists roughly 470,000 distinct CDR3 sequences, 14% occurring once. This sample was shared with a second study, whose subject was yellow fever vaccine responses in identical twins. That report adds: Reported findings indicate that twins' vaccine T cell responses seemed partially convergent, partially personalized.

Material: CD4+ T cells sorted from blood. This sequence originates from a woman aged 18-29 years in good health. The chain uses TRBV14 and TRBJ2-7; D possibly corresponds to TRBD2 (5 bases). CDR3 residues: CASSQDYFRGYEQYF. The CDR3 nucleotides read TGTGCCAGCAGCCAAGACTACTTCCGGGGCTACGAGCAGTACTTC.